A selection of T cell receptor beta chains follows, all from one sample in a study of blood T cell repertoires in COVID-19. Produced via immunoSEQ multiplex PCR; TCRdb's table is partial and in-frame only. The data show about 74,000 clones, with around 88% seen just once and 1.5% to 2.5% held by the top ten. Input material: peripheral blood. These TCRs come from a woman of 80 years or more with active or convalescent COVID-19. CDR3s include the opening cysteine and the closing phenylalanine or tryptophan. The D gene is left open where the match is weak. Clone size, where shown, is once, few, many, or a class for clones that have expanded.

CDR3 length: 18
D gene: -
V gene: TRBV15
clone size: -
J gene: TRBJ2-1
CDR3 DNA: TGTGCCACCAGCAGAGACCCAGTGGGGGCCACTTGGTACAATGAGCAGTTCTTC
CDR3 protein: CATSRDPVGATWYNEQFF

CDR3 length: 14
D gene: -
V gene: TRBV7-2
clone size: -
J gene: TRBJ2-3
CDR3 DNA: TGTGCCAGCAGCCTGGACAGTTTCACAGATACGCAGTATTTT
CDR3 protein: CASSLDSFTDTQYF

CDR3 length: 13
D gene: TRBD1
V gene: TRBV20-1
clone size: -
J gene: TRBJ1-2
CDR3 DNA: TGCAGTGCTAGTAGGGGCAGGGGGTATGGCTACACCTTC
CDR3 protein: CSASRGRGYGYTF

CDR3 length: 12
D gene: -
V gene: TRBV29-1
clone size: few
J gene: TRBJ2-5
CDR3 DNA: TGCAGCGTCCGACTAGTAGGGGAGACCCAGTACTTC
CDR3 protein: CSVRLVGETQYF

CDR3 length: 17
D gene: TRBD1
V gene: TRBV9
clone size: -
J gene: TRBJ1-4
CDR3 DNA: TGTGCCAGCAGCGCGGGACAGGGTTCGGGAACTAATGAAAAACTGTTTTTT
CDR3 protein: CASSAGQGSGTNEKLFF

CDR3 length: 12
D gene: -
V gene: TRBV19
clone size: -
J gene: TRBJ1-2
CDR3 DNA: -
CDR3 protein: CASSMWGTGSTF

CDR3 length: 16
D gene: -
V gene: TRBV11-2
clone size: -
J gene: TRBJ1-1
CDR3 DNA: TGTGCCAGCAGCTTATTGAAGGGGTGGGAGAACACTGAAGCTTTCTTT
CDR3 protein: CASSLLKGWENTEAFF

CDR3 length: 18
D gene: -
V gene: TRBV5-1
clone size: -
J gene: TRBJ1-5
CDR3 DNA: TGCGCCAGCAGTCCAGGAGCTCCCGGTCGGCGGGGTTATCAGCCCCAGCATTTT
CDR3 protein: CASSPGAPGRRGYQPQHF

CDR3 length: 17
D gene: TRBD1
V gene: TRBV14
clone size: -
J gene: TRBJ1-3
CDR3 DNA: TGTGCCAGCAGCCAACTTCCAGGGGACAGCTCTGGAAACACCATATATTTT
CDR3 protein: CASSQLPGDSSGNTIYF

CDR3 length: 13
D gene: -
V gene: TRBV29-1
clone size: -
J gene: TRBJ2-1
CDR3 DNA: TGCAGCGTTGCTGGCACATTCTACAATGAGCAGTTCTTC
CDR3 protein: CSVAGTFYNEQFF

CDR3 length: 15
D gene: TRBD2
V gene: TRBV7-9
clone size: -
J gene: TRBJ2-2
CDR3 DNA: TGTGCCAGCAGCTTGCTAGCGGGGGCCCCCGGGGAGCTGTTTTTT
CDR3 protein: CASSLLAGAPGELFF

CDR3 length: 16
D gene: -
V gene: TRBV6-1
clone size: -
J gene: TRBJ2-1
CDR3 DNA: TGTGCCAGCAGTGAAAGGAGAGCGGCGTCCTACAATGAGCAGTTCTTC
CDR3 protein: CASSERRAASYNEQFF

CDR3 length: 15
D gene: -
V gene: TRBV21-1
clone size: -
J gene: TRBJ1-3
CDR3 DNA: TGTGCCAGCAGCAAGAGTTCAGGGTGGGGAAACACCATATATTTT
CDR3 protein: CASSKSSGWGNTIYF

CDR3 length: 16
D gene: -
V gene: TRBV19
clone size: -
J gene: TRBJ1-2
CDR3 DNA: TGTGCCAGTAGCCCGTTCCGGGTAGAAGGCAACTATGGCTACACCTTC
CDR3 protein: CASSPFRVEGNYGYTF

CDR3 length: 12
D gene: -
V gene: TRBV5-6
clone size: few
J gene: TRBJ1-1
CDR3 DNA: TGTGCCAGCAGCCCGGTGGGGCGCGAAGCTTTCTTT
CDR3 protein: CASSPVGREAFF

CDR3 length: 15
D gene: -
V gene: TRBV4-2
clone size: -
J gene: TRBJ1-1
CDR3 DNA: TGTGCCAGCAGCGATTATGGACGGGGTAACACTGAAGCTTTCTTT
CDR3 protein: CASSDYGRGNTEAFF

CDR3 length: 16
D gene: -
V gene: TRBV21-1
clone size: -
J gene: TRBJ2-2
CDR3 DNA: TGTGCCAGCAGTAGAGAGCGGGCAATCGGCACCGGGGAGCTGTTTTTT
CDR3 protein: CASSRERAIGTGELFF

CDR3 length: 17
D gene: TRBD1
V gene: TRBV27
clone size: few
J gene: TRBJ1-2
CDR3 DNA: TGTGCCAGCAGTCGGGGACAGGGCCATATGACCCTGGATGGCTACACCTTC
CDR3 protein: CASSRGQGHMTLDGYTF

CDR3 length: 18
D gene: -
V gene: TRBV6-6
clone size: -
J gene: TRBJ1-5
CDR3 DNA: TGTGCCAGCAGTCCTAAGGGGTGGGACGGGGGTGGCAATCAGCCCCAGCATTTT
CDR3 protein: CASSPKGWDGGGNQPQHF

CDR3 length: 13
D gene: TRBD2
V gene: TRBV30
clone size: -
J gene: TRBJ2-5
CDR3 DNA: TGTGCCTGGACAAGCGGGATGGCAGAGACCCAGTACTTC
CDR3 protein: CAWTSGMAETQYF

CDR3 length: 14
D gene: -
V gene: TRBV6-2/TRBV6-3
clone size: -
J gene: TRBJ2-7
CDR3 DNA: TGTGCCAGCAGTTCCCTCAGGGGCTCCTACGAGCAGTACTTC
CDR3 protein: CASSSLRGSYEQYF

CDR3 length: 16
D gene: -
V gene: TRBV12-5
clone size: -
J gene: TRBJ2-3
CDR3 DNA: TGTGCTAGTGGTTTGGACCGGGGGTCTTCAAGAGATACGCAGTATTTT
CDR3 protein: CASGLDRGSSRDTQYF

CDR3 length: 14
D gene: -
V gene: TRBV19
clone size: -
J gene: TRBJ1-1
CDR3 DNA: TGTGCCAGTAGTATAGATCACAGTGGGGAGAGAGCTTTCTTT
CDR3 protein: CASSIDHSGERAFF

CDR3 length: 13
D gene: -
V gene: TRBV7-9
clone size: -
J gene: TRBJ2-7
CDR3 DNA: TGTGCCAGCAGCTTAGAAACAGTCTACGAGCAGTACTTC
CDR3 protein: CASSLETVYEQYF

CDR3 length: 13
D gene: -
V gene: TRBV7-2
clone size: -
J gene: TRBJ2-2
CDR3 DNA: TGTGCCAGCAGCTTATATGAGTCCGGGGAGCTGTTTTTT
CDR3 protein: CASSLYESGELFF

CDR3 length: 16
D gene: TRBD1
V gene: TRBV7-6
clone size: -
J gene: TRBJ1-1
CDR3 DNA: TGTGCCAGCAGCTCCGCAGGGGGCGTAGGGAACACTGAAGCTTTCTTT
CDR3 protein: CASSSAGGVGNTEAFF

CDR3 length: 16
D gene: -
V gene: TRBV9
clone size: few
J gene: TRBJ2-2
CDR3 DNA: TGTGCCAGCAGCGTAGCCTTTTACGGTGACACCGGGGAGCTGTTTTTT
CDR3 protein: CASSVAFYGDTGELFF

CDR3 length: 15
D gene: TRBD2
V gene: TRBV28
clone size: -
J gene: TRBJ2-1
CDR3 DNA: TGTGCCAGCAGTTTCGCGGGGGGGGGAAGAAATGAGCAGTTCTTC
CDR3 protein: CASSFAGGGRNEQFF

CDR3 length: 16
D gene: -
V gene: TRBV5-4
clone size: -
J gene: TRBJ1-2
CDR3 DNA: TGTGCCAGCACCTCCCCACGGGAGGGAGCAAACTATGGCTACACCTTC
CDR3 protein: CASTSPREGANYGYTF

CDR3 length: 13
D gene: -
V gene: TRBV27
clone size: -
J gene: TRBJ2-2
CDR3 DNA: TGTGCCAGCAGTTTCCAGGGTAACGGGGAGCTGTTTTTT
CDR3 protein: CASSFQGNGELFF

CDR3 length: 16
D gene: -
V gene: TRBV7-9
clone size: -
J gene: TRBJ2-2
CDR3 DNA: TGTGCCAGCAGCTATGGCGGGGGCGTTGGGACCGGGGAGCTGTTTTTT
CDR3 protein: CASSYGGGVGTGELFF

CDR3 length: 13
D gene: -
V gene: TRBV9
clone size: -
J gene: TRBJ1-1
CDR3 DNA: TGTGCCAGCAGCGTACAGGGTTACACTGAAGCTTTCTTT
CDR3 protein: CASSVQGYTEAFF

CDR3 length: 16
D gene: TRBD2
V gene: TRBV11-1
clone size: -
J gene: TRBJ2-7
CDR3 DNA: TGTGCCAGCAGCCCCACTAGCGGGAAGGAAGCGTACGAGCAGTACTTC
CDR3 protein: CASSPTSGKEAYEQYF

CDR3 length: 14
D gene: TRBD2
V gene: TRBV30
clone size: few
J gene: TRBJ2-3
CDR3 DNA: TGTGCCTGGAGTGTAACGGGAGGGACAGATACGCAGTATTTT
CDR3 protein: CAWSVTGGTDTQYF

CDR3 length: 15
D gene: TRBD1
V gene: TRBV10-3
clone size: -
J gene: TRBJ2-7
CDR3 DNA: TGTGCCATCAGAAAAGGGACAGGGGGTGGGTACGAGCAGTACTTC
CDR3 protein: CAIRKGTGGGYEQYF

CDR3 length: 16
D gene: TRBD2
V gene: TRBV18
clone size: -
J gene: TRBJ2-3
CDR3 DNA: TGTGCCAGCTCACCACCGGGACTAGCCGGTGCAGATACGCAGTATTTT
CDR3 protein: CASSPPGLAGADTQYF

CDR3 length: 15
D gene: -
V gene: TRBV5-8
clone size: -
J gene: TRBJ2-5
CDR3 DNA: TGTGCCAGCAGCTTGGCCTCGGCAGGGGAAGAGACCCAGTACTTC
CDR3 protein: CASSLASAGEETQYF

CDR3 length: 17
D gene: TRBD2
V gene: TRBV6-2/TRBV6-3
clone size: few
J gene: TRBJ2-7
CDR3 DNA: TGTGCCAGCAGCCCTACGGGACTAGCGGGAGGCCGTTACGAGCAGTACTTC
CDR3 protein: CASSPTGLAGGRYEQYF

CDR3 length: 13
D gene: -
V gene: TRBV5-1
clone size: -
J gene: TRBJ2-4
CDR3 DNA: TGCGCCAGCAGCTTGGGCGACATTGACATTCAGTACTTC
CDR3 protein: CASSLGDIDIQYF

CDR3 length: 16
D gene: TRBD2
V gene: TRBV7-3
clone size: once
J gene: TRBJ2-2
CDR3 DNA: TGTGCCAGCAGCTTACTTGGCGGGAGCTACACCGGGGAGCTGTTTTTT
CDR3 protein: CASSLLGGSYTGELFF

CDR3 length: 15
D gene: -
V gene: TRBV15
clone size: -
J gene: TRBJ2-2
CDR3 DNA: TGTGCCACCAGCATCCGGGGACAAAACACCGGGGAGCTGTTTTTT
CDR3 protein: CATSIRGQNTGELFF

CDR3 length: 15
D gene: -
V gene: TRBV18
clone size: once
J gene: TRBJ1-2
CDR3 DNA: TGTGCCAGCTCACCGCTGACATTCACCCATGATGGCTACACCTTC
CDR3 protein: CASSPLTFTHDGYTF

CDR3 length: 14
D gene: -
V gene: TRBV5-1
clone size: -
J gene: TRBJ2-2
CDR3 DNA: TGCGCCAGCAGCGCCGGGACTCCCACCGGGGAGCTGTTTTTT
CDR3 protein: CASSAGTPTGELFF

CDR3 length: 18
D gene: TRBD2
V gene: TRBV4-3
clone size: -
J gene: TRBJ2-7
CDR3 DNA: TGCGCCAGCAGCCAAGACCGGTCGACTAGCCCTAACTCCTACGAGCAGTACTTC
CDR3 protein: CASSQDRSTSPNSYEQYF

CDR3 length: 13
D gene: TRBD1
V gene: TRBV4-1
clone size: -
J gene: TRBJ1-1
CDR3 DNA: TGCGCCAGCAGTTACAGGGGGCGGACTGAAGCTTTCTTT
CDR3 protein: CASSYRGRTEAFF

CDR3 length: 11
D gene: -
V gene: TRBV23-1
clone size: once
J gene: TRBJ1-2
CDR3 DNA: TGCGCCAGCAGTTATACTTATGGCTACACCTTC
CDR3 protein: CASSYTYGYTF

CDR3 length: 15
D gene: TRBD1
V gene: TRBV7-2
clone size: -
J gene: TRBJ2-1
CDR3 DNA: TGTGCCAGCAGCTTAGTAGGGGGCTACTACAATGAGCAGTTCTTC
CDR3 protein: CASSLVGGYYNEQFF

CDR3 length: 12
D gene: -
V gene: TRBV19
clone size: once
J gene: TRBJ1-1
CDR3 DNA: TGTGCCAGTAGCCGAGTGAACACTGAAGCTTTCTTT
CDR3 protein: CASSRVNTEAFF

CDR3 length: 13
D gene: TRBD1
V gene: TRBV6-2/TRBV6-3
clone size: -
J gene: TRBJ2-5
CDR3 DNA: TGTGCCAGCAGTTACAGGGGGCCAGAGACCCAGTACTTC
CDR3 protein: CASSYRGPETQYF

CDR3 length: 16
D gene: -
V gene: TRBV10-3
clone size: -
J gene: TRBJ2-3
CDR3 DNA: TGTGCCATCAGTGAGTCTTGGCAGGGGGGAACAGATACGCAGTATTTT
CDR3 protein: CAISESWQGGTDTQYF

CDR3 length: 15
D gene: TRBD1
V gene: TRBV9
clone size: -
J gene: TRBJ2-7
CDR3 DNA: TGTGCCAGCAGCGTAGCTGGGACAGGGGTTTACGAGCAGTACTTC
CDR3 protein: CASSVAGTGVYEQYF

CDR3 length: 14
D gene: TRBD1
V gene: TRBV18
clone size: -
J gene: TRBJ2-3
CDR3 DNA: TGTGCCAGCTCACAAGGGACAGGGACAGATACGCAGTATTTT
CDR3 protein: CASSQGTGTDTQYF

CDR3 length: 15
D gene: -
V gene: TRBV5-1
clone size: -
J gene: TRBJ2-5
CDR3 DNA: TGCGCCAGCAGCTTGGGTGGGGGCCCCACCCAGACCCAGTACTTC
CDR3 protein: CASSLGGGPTQTQYF